A selection of T cell receptor beta chains follows, all from one sample in a study of early T cells in non-severe SARS-CoV-2 infection. TCRdb re-called the 5' RACE reads through MiXCR, storing one row per CDR3 protein. The sample includes about 66,000 distinct CDR3 sequences, 9.1% of them seen just once. Sample: whole blood. Source of these receptors: an adult who was a healthcare worker with PCR-confirmed SARS-CoV-2 infection or an uninfected control (not recorded which). The CDR3 runs from the conserved cysteine through the conserved F or W. A D gene is named only where the DNA matches it firmly.

v_call	d_call	cdr3_aa
TRBV9	-	CASSLTSNYGYTF
TRBV10-3	TRBD2	CAISESGDYEQYF
TRBV27	-	CASISPGKISVKYQETQYF
TRBV7-2	TRBD2	CASSLDPAGGIQYF
TRBV14	-	CASSQVGSVVNEQFF
TRBV4-1	-	CASSWQGPSGNTIYF
TRBV20-1	TRBD2	CSASSGTSDNNEQFF
TRBV20-1	TRBD2	CRRGLAGSTDTQYF
TRBV7-9	-	CASSFSRRRDHNEQFF
TRBV5-4	-	CASSLTETYEQYF
TRBV20-1	TRBD2	CSARDRLAGEQDTQYF
TRBV5-1	-	CASSFLAGDNEQFF
TRBV5-1	TRBD2	CASSPLSGSWDTQYF
TRBV20-1	-	CTAIYNLGGPDYGYTF
TRBV18	-	CASSLSEADTQYF
TRBV3-1	-	CASSSRLGPYEQYF
TRBV4-1	-	CASSQDSTFTNYGYTF
TRBV19	-	CASSKLQGVGYGYTF
TRBV6-2/TRBV6-3	-	CASSYGRNQETQYF
TRBV6-6	-	CTSSYSSGSGTEAFF
TRBV20-1	TRBD1	CSARPGTGSYNEQFF
TRBV5-1	TRBD1	CASSFGTGDQPQHF
TRBV30	-	CAWRAFYNEQFF
TRBV7-2	-	CASSSYTNQPQHF
TRBV5-1	-	CASSLPGPEAFF
TRBV4-1	-	CASSQAFAPLAGEQYF
TRBV10-3	TRBD1	CAISEGTGYNEQFF
TRBV5-4	-	CASSDPARGNEQYF
TRBV7-8	-	CASSDNVAEAFF
TRBV18	TRBD2	CASSPRPASGMDSYNEQFF
TRBV29-1	-	CSYPETVANVLTF
TRBV5-5	-	CASSTPQGNEQFF
TRBV28	-	CASSLLMTVANQPQHF
TRBV7-2	TRBD2	CASSSRTSGHNTGELFF
TRBV10-3	-	CAISEPTGHEYF
TRBV24-1	-	CATSGWGRFADEQFF
TRBV6-1	TRBD1	CASSHTGTGDWQPQHF
TRBV30	-	CAWSVFDTQYF
TRBV5-1	TRBD2	CASSFTTSDGELFF
TRBV20-1	TRBD2	CSAKGLADPNTDTQYF
TRBV20-1	TRBD2	CSARDVAGGPSYEQYF
TRBV7-3	TRBD1	CASSPRQGLYEQYF
TRBV9	-	CASSPAPWGPGAEQYF
TRBV30	-	CAWTVRAPGTGELFF
TRBV5-1	-	CASSLEGGWVTEAFF
TRBV12-3/TRBV12-4	-	CASSLPPGVSEQFF
TRBV11-3	-	CASSTGVGNEQFF
TRBV11-2	-	CASSLTPKYQETQYF
TRBV20-1	-	CSTFDRTGNTIYF
TRBV5-1	-	CASSRRDGLTDTQYF
TRBV6-1	-	CASTRRDPDGEQYF
TRBV24-1	-	CATSDELNEQFF
TRBV9	TRBD2	CASSPFPLAEGGYIQYF
TRBV11-1	-	CASSSRVSRNEQFF
TRBV5-5	-	CASSLVERSTDTQYF
TRBV7-2	TRBD2	CASSVSLAGSWGEQYF
TRBV5-1	TRBD2	CASSLLAGGSYEQYF